Sequencing of this T cell receptor beta chain was carried out in a study of glioma-infiltrating T cells. Turning to the study itself: Glioblastomas were WHO grade IV, sampled at first diagnosis; low-grade were grade II. Study findings and constraints: Signature shared blood CDR3 motifs were enriched in low-divergence and depleted in high-divergence patients.

TCR alpha and beta CDR3 regions were amplified from RNA using iRepertoire nested multiplex PCR. One-step reverse transcription and amplification started from about 100-400 ng of tissue mRNA or PBMC total RNA. Each CDR3 protein gets one entry after TCRdb re-called the multiplex PCR reads with MiXCR. The data contain more than 350,000 distinct CDR3 sequences, more than 35% of them seen just once; the ten biggest clones take up approximately 12%. V lost 4 bases, J lost 2 bases, and 3 bases lay in between. This CDR3 contains 11 residues. CDR1 and CDR2 (germline): DFQATT, SNEGSKA (reference sequence). Notes on this clonotype: Its specificity is not known. Since a much larger clone is just one base distant, this may be a read error. This is likely a read error, given that the CDR3 carries no conserved phenylalanine or tryptophan at its end.

The TCR comes from a human donor with low-grade glioma or glioblastoma, undergoing nonglioma brain surgery, or in good health (not recorded which). The V and J genes are TRBV20-1 and TRBJ2-1; D ambiguous. The sample was glioma tissue, nonneoplastic brain tissue, or PBMCs (not recorded which). Here the CDR3 DNA reads TGCAGTGCTACGACCTACAATGAGCAGTTCCTC. Translating gives CSATTYNEQFL.